These 4 T cell receptor beta chains were sequenced from one sample in a study of blood T cells in healthy people across ages. For the second PCR, which ran for about 6 to 11 cycles, a sample-barcoded 5' primer and a J-beta primer mix were used. TCRdb recomputed calls from the 5' RACE reads with MiXCR, one row per CDR3 protein. Seen here are 450,000 to 600,000 distinct CDR3 sequences, about 27% observed once, and the top ten hold approximately 3.7%. The data also belong to a second study, concerning T cells of mothers and their children.

The sample consisted of blood. All receptors come from a boy younger than 10 in good health.

This chain links TRBV7-2 with TRBJ2-4; no definite D call. Trimming took off 1 base at V and 5 bases at J, with 0 bases between the two ends. This CDR3 spans 11 amino acids. Germline CDR1 is SGHTA and CDR2 is FQGNSA. In nucleotides, the CDR3 is TGTGCCAGCAGCTTAGAAAACATTCAGTACTTC. Translated: CASSLENIQYF.

The chain employs TRBV9 and TRBJ2-5; 14 nucleotides agree with TRBD2. J was trimmed by 5 bases and V by 3 bases; bases with no gene match: 12. This CDR3 comprises 18 residues. Germline lookup yields CDR1 SGDLS and CDR2 YYNGEE. This CDR3 is CASSAPMTSGGAGETQYF. CDR3 DNA: TGTGCCAGCAGCGCTCCGATGACTAGCGGGGGGGCAGGGGAGACCCAGTACTTC.

The chain combines TRBV10-3 with TRBJ2-3, with a tentative D call TRBD2 (5 bases). With 0 bases removed from V and 5 bases from J, the gap between germline ends came to 15 bases. The germline gives CDR1 ENHRY, CDR2 SYGVKD. The CDR3 has 16 residues. In DNA, the CDR3 is TGTGCCATCAGTGAGTCCCGGGCCAACCGGGGAGATACGCAGTATTTT. This encodes CAISESRANRGDTQYF.

This clonotype occurred a few times. In DNA form, the CDR3 reads TGCAGTGCTGGACTAGCGGGAGACAATGAGCAGTTCTTC. It is translated as CSAGLAGDNEQFF. The chain is built from TRBV20-1 and TRBJ2-1, with 13 nucleotides matching TRBD2. V shed 5 bases and J 5 bases; nucleotides not matched to a gene: 0. CDR1 is DFQATT, CDR2 SNEGSKA, per germline (reference sequence). The CDR3 contains 13 residues.